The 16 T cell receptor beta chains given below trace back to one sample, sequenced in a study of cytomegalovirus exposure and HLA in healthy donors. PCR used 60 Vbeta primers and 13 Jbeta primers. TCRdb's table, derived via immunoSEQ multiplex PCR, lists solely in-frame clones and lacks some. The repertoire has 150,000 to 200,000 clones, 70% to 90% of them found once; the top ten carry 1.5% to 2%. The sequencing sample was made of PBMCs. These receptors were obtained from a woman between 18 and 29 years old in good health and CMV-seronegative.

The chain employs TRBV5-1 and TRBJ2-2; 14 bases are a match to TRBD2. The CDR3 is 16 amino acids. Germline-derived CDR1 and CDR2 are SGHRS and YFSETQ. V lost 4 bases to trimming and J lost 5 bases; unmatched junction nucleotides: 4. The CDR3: CASSLGLAGETGELFF. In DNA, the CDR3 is TGCGCCAGCAGCCTGGGACTAGCGGGAGAGACCGGGGAGCTGTTTTTT.

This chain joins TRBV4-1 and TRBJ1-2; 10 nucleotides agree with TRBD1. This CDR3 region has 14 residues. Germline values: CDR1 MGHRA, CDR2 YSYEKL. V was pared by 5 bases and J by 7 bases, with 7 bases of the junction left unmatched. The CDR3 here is CASSVGQGTGGYTF. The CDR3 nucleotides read TGCGCCAGCAGCGTGGGACAGGGGACGGGTGGCTACACCTTC.

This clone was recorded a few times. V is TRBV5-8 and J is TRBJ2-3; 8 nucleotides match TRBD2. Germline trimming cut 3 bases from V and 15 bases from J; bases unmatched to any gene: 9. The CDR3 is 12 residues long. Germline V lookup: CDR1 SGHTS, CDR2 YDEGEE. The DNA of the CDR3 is TGTGCCAGCAGCTCTTTAGCGGGGCGGCCTTATTTT. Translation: CASSSLAGRPYF.

Here the CDR3 DNA reads TGTGCCAGCAGCTTAGAGTCTAGCGGGAGACCGAGAACCGGGGAGCTGTTTTTT. This gives the protein CASSLESSGRPRTGELFF. The genes are TRBV11-2 and TRBJ2-2, with TRBD2 matching 10 bases. Germline V lookup: CDR1 SGHAT, CDR2 FQNNGV. The CDR3 runs to 18 residues. V dropped 0 bases and J dropped 5; count of bases not matched to a gene: 9.

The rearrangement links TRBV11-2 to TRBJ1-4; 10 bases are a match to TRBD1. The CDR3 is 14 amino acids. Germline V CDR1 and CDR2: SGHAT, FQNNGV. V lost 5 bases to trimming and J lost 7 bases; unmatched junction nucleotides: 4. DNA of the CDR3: TGTGCCAGCAGCGTGGGACAGGGGTCTGAAAAACTGTTTTTT. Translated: CASSVGQGSEKLFF.

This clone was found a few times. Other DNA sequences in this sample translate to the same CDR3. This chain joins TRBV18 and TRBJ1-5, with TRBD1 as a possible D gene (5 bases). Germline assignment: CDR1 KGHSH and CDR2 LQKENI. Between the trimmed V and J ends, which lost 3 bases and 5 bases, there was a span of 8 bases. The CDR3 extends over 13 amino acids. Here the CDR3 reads CASSPGRDQPQHF. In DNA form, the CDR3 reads TGTGCCAGCTCACCGGGCAGGGATCAGCCCCAGCATTTT.

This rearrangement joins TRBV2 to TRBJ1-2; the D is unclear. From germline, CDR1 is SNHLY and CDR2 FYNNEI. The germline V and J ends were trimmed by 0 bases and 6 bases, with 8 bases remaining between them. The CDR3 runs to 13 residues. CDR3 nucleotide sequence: TGTGCCAGCAGTGAAGCCGGGGTGAATGGCTACACCTTC. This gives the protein CASSEAGVNGYTF.

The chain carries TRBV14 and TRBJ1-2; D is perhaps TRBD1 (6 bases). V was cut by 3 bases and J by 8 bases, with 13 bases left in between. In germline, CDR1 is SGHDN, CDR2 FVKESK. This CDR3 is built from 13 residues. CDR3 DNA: TGTGCCAGCAGCCAGGGGGCAGCTTACGGCTACACCTTC. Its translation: CASSQGAAYGYTF.

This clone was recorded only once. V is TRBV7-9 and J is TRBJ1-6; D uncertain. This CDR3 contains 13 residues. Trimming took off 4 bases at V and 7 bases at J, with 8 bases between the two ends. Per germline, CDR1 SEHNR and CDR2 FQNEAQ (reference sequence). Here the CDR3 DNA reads TGTGCCAGCAGCTCTTACGGGAATTCACCCCTCCACTTT. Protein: CASSSYGNSPLHF.

CDR3 sequence (DNA): TGTGCCAGCAGTTGGGACAGTAACGAAAAACTGTTTTTT. Its translation is CASSWDSNEKLFF. The chain couples TRBV2 to TRBJ1-4, with 7 nucleotides matching TRBD1. The germline gives CDR1 SNHLY, CDR2 FYNNEI. The ends lost 5 bases at V and 8 bases at J; junction bases unmatched: 5. The CDR3 runs to 13 residues.

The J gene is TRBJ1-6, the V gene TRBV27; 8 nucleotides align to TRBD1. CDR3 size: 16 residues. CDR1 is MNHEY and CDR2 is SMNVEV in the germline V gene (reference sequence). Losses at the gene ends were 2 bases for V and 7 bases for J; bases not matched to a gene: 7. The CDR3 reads CASSLKDRGPNSPLHF. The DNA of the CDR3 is TGTGCCAGCAGTTTAAAAGACAGGGGTCCGAATTCACCCCTCCACTTT.

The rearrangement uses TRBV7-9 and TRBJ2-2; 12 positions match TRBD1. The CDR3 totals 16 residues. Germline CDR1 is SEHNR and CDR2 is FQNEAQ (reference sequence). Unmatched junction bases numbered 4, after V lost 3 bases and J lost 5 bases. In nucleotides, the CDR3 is TGTGCCAGCAGCTTCGGGGACAGGGGGCGGACCGGGGAGCTGTTTTTT. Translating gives CASSFGDRGRTGELFF.

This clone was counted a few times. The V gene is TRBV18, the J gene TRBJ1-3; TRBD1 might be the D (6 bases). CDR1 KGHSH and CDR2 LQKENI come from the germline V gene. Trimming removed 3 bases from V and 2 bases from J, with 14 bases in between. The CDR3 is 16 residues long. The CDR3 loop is CASSPSSRGAGNTIYF. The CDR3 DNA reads TGTGCCAGCTCACCCTCGAGCAGGGGCGCTGGAAACACCATATATTTT.

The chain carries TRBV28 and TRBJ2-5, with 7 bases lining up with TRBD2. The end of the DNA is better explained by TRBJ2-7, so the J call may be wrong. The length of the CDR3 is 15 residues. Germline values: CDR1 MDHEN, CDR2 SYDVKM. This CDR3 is CASSLTGLLPYEQYF. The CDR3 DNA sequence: TGTGCCAGCAGTTTAACGGGACTATTACCCTACGAGCAGTACTTC.

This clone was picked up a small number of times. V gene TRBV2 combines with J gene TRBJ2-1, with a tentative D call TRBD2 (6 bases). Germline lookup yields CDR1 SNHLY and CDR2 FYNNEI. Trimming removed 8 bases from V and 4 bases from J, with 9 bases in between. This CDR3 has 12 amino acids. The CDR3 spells CASGLSYNEQFF. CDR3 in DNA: TGTGCCAGCGGACTATCGTACAATGAGCAGTTCTTC. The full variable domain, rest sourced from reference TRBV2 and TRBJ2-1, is EPEVTQTPSHQVTQMGQEVILRCVPISNHLYFYWYRQILGQKVEFLVSFYNNEISEKSEIFDDQFSVERPDGSNFTLKIRSTKLEDSAMYFCASGLSYNEQFFGPGTRLTVL.

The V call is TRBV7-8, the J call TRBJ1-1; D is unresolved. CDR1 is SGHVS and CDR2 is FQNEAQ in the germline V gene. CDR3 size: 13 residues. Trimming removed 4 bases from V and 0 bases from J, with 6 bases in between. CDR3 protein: CASSSQMNTEAFF. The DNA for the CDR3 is TGTGCCAGCAGCTCCCAGATGAACACTGAAGCTTTCTTT.